The rows below give T cell receptor beta chains drawn from one sample of a study of yellow fever vaccine responses in identical twins. TCRdb analysed the RT-PCR reads with MiXCR anew, one entry per CDR3 protein. This sample yields approximately 18,000 distinct CDR3 sequences, of which just over 60% are seen a single time; 7.7% belongs to the top ten. This material consisted of T cells from blood (PBMCs), unsorted or a sorted subset (not recorded which), taken before or after yellow fever vaccination (not recorded which). The receptors stem from a woman under 30 who received the yellow fever vaccine. Both conserved end residues are part of each CDR3. The order of the fields is V gene, CDR3 length, D gene, clone size, J gene, CDR3 DNA, CDR3 protein. The D gene is left open where the match is weak. Clone size appears in some rows only: once, few, many, or a class for an expanded clone.

TRBV29-1	13	NA	once	TRBJ2-2	TGCAGCGTTAGGAAGGGGCCCTCCGGGGAGCTGTTTTTT	CSVRKGPSGELFF
TRBV19	16	NA	NA	TRBJ1-1	TGTGCCAGTAGTATAAATCCGTCGAGCCTTTACACTGAAGCTTTCTTT	CASSINPSSLYTEAFF
TRBV19	14	TRBD2	NA	TRBJ2-1	TGTGCCAGTAGCTTCGTAGCGGGGGACAATGAGCAGTTCTTC	CASSFVAGDNEQFF
TRBV19	13	NA	NA	TRBJ1-1	TGTGCCAGTAGTATAGTGGGTGCAACTGAAGCTTTCTTT	CASSIVGATEAFF
TRBV18	16	TRBD2	NA	TRBJ2-3	TGTGCCAGCTCACCTACGACTAGCGGGATTTCAGATACGCAGTATTTT	CASSPTTSGISDTQYF
TRBV27	16	TRBD1	NA	TRBJ2-3	TGTGCCAGCAGTACCTCGGACAGGGTAACCACAGATACGCAGTATTTT	CASSTSDRVTTDTQYF
TRBV21-1	14	NA	NA	TRBJ2-1	TGTGCCAGCAATCGGGGTGTGCAGGCCAATGAGCAGTTCTTC	CASNRGVQANEQFF
TRBV18	12	NA	few	TRBJ2-1	TGTGCCAGCTCACCAATTGAAAATGAGCAGTTCTTC	CASSPIENEQFF
TRBV2	15	NA	few	TRBJ1-6	TGTGCCAGCAATAGGTTCGCGACAGACAATTCACCCCTCCACTTT	CASNRFATDNSPLHF
TRBV20-1	16	NA	NA	TRBJ2-7	TGCAGTGCTAGAGATCAATGGGTGGGGCTCGACTACGAGCAGTACTTC	CSARDQWVGLDYEQYF
TRBV5-1	13	NA	few	TRBJ2-1	TGCGCCAGCAGCCCCGACAGCTACAATGAGCAGTTCTTC	CASSPDSYNEQFF
TRBV12-3/TRBV12-4	17	TRBD2	NA	TRBJ2-1	TGTGCCAGCAGTCCGTGGAGGGAGCGGGGACTTCACAATGAGCAGTTCTTC	CASSPWRERGLHNEQFF
TRBV11-3	12	NA	NA	TRBJ1-1	TGTGCCAGCAGCCAGGGCGTTTCAGGAGCTTTCTTT	CASSQGVSGAFF
TRBV15	15	TRBD1	NA	TRBJ1-5	TGTGCCACCAGCAGCTGGGACAGGGAAGGACAGCCCCAGCATTTT	CATSSWDREGQPQHF
TRBV11-2	14	NA	NA	TRBJ2-5	TGTGCCAGCAGCCCGGGGGATGGTACTGAGACCCAGTACTTC	CASSPGDGTETQYF
TRBV7-2	14	NA	NA	TRBJ2-7	TGTGCCAGCAGCTTTGCCGCAGCTACCTACGAGCAGTACTTC	CASSFAAATYEQYF